The 32 T cell receptor beta chains below come from one sample, sequenced in a study of cytomegalovirus exposure and HLA in healthy donors. Vbeta (60) and Jbeta (13) primers were used in the PCR. Some clones are missing from TCRdb's copy, which holds only in-frame ones; the method was immunoSEQ multiplex PCR. Of around 150,000 clones detected, over 60% appear once; the ten largest clones hold 3.1%. Source material: PBMCs. The receptor source for this set is a man aged 35 to 55 in good health and CMV-seronegative.

This clone has only a few counts. J is TRBJ1-4 and V is TRBV11-3, with D uncertain. CDR1 is SGHNT and CDR2 is YENEEA in the germline V gene. With 5 bases removed from V and 4 bases from J, the gap between germline ends came to 17 bases. The CDR3 is made up of 16 amino acids. As DNA, the CDR3 is TGTGCCAGCAGCCCCACCGGATGGGCCCGTAATGAAAAACTGTTTTTT. The encoded protein is CASSPTGWARNEKLFF.

V is TRBV5-1 and J is TRBJ1-1; 7 bases map to TRBD1. The CDR3 spans 14 residues. Germline CDR1 SGHRS, CDR2 YFSETQ. Trimming at V came to 3 bases and at J to 5 bases, leaving 7 bases not matched to a gene. The CDR3 coding sequence is TGCGCCAGCAGCTACTCGACGACAGGGACTGAAGCTTTCTTT. Translation gives CASSYSTTGTEAFF. Full variable domain (rest looked up from reference TRBV5-1 and TRBJ1-1): KAGVTQTPRYLIKTRGQQVTLSCSPISGHRSVSWYQQTPGQGLQFLFEYFSETQRNKGNFPGRFSGRQFSNSRSEMNVSTLELGDSALYLCASSYSTTGTEAFFGQGTRLTVV.

This sequence joins TRBV7-9 and TRBJ1-2; the match to TRBD1 covers 9 bases. The CDR3 is 14 amino acids. CDR1 is SEHNR, CDR2 FQNEAQ, per germline (reference sequence). V was pared by 5 bases and J by 2 bases, with 3 bases of the junction left unmatched. CDR3 in amino acids: CASSIQGANYGYTF. CDR3 nucleotide sequence: TGTGCCAGCAGCATACAGGGGGCGAACTATGGCTACACCTTC.

The J gene is TRBJ1-2, the V gene TRBV4-1; D ambiguous. The CDR3 is 15 residues long. Germline CDR1 reads MGHRA; CDR2 reads YSYEKL. With 1 base removed from V and 2 bases from J, the gap between germline ends came to 11 bases. CDR3 DNA: TGCGCCAGCAGCCAAGTAGGAGGGCGCAACTATGGCTACACCTTC. Residues: CASSQVGGRNYGYTF.

The chain employs TRBV30 and TRBJ2-2, with TRBD1 matching 8 bases. V dropped 3 bases and J dropped 1; count of bases not matched to a gene: 4. The CDR3 has 15 amino acids. In germline, CDR1 is GTSNPN, CDR2 SVGIG (reference sequence). The CDR3 DNA reads as TGTGCCTGGAGACGAACAGGGGGGAACACCGGGGAGCTGTTTTTT. Protein sequence: CAWRRTGGNTGELFF.

Comments on this clone: Other DNA sequences from this sample encode an identical CDR3 as well. The CDR3 is CASSLGQNYGYTF. CDR3 in DNA: TGTGCCAGCAGTCTCGGACAGAACTATGGCTACACCTTC. The V call is TRBV6-5, the J call TRBJ1-2; D might be TRBD1 (6 bases). V was shortened by 5 bases and J by 2 bases, with 9 bases between the two germline ends. Germline CDR1 reads MNHEY; CDR2 reads SVGAGI. The CDR3 sequence is 13 residues long.

This clone was observed a handful of times. The J gene is TRBJ2-3, the V gene TRBV5-5; 12 bases agree with TRBD2. The V gene end was trimmed by 0 bases and the J gene end by 2 bases; junction bases not matched to a gene: 1. Germline values: CDR1 SGHKS, CDR2 YYEKEE (reference sequence). The CDR3 has 16 residues. This chain's CDR3 is CASSLGLAGATDTQYF. Here the CDR3 DNA reads TGTGCCAGCAGCTTGGGACTAGCGGGGGCCACAGATACGCAGTATTTT.

V and J are TRBV4-3 and TRBJ2-3, with D possibly TRBD2 on 6 matching bases. This CDR3 is built from 16 residues. CDR1 is LGHNA and CDR2 is YSLEER in the germline V gene. V lost 3 bases, J lost 1 base, and 14 bases lay in between. The CDR3 reads CASSQGGRGGTDTQYF. CDR3 nucleotide sequence: TGCGCCAGCAGCCAGGGGGGAAGGGGAGGCACAGATACGCAGTATTTT.

This clone has only one observation. This rearrangement joins TRBV7-3 to TRBJ2-5; D possibly corresponds to TRBD2 (6 bases). Germline V gene sequence: CDR1 SGHTA, CDR2 FQGTGA. The CDR3 contains 15 residues. V gave up 5 bases and J gave up 5 bases, with 18 bases separating them. The CDR3 loop reads CASSPTGTPGETQYF. DNA for the CDR3: TGTGCCAGCAGCCCAACCGGGACTCCGGGGGAGACCCAGTACTTC.

This clone came up once. The rearrangement joins TRBV30 to TRBJ2-4; 8 nucleotides match TRBD1. The CDR3 loop spans 17 amino acids. CDR1 and CDR2 (germline): GTSNPN, SVGIG (reference sequence). The ends lost 3 bases at V and 1 base at J; junction bases unmatched: 11. DNA for the CDR3: TGTGCCTGGAGCCCCGGGACAGGAAAACTCGCCAAAAACATTCAGTACTTC. It encodes CAWSPGTGKLAKNIQYF.

This chain joins TRBV19 and TRBJ2-7; D is ambiguous. Trimming removed 4 bases at V and 4 bases at J, with 11 bases between. Germline CDR1 is LNHDA and CDR2 is SQIVND (reference sequence). CDR3 length: 13 residues. In DNA, the CDR3 is TGTGCCAGTAGTAGGTCGCAGGCATACGAGCAGTACTTC. Translating gives CASSRSQAYEQYF.

This rearrangement joins TRBV5-1 to TRBJ2-5, with 10 bases identical to TRBD2. The CDR3 runs 14 residues. With V trimmed by 0 bases and J by 5 bases, 1 base remained unmatched. Germline CDR1 SGHRS, CDR2 YFSETQ. The CDR3 protein is CASSLVLAGETQYF. CDR3 bases: TGCGCCAGCAGCTTGGTACTAGCGGGGGAGACCCAGTACTTC.

A single count supports this clone. In DNA, the CDR3 is TGTGCCAGCAGCTTCGTCTGGGGCAGGGTAAGCTCCTACGAGCAGTACTTC. Its translation is CASSFVWGRVSSYEQYF. The rearrangement links TRBV11-2 to TRBJ2-7, with D tentatively TRBD1 (5 bases). The CDR3 runs 17 residues. Trimming removed 3 bases at V and 0 bases at J, with 18 bases between. CDR1 SGHAT and CDR2 FQNNGV come from the germline V gene.

V and J are TRBV11-3 and TRBJ1-2; D possibly corresponds to TRBD1 (6 bases). The CDR3 consists of 13 residues. Germline V CDR1 and CDR2: SGHNT, YENEEA. With 5 bases removed from V and 3 bases from J, the gap between germline ends came to 10 bases. The CDR3 reads CASSQGGDYGYTF. As DNA, the CDR3 is TGTGCCAGCAGCCAAGGGGGGGACTATGGCTACACCTTC.

This clone was recorded once. The rearrangement links TRBV19 to TRBJ2-2; TRBD2 agrees at 7 bases. The CDR3 consists of 16 residues. J gave up 7 bases and V 6 bases, and 14 bases lay outside the gene matches. CDR1 and CDR2 (germline): LNHDA, SQIVND (reference sequence). The CDR3 spells CASSWGTKVFGGELFF. As DNA, the CDR3 is TGTGCCAGTAGCTGGGGGACTAAGGTATTCGGCGGGGAGCTGTTTTTT.

This rearrangement joins TRBV27 to TRBJ2-1; possibly TRBD1 for D (5 bases). The CDR3 contains 15 residues. Germline loops: CDR1 MNHEY, CDR2 SMNVEV (reference sequence). The ends were cut back, 3 bases at V and 7 bases at J, with 16 bases in the middle. CDR3 protein: CASSLGYWTINEQFF. Written as DNA, the CDR3 is TGTGCCAGCAGTTTGGGATACTGGACAATAAATGAGCAGTTCTTC.

DNA for the CDR3: TGTGCCAGCAGTTACCTCAGCCTAGGTCGCTACGAGCAGTACTTC. Translation gives CASSYLSLGRYEQYF. The chain combines TRBV27 with TRBJ2-7; D gene unclear. Trimming stripped 4 bases from V and 3 bases from J, with 16 bases between. The CDR3 runs to 15 residues. Per germline, CDR1 MNHEY and CDR2 SMNVEV (reference sequence).

This clone was seen just once. The chain uses TRBV19 and TRBJ1-2, with 7 positions matching TRBD1. Germline V gene lookup returns CDR1 LNHDA and CDR2 SQIVND (reference sequence). There are 13 residues in the CDR3. J gave up 4 bases and V 3 bases, and 2 bases lay outside the gene matches. The CDR3 DNA sequence: TGTGCCAGTAGTATGGGACAGACCTATGGCTACACCTTC. Translated, it gives CASSMGQTYGYTF. The whole variable domain, filled in from reference TRBV19 and TRBJ1-2, reads DGGITQSPKYLFRKEGQNVTLSCEQNLNHDAMYWYRQDPGQGLRLIYYSQIVNDFQKGDIAEGYSVSREKKESFPLTVTSAQKNPTAFYLCASSMGQTYGYTFGSGTRLTVV.

The CDR3 sequence: CASSNQAQIYGYTF. CDR3 sequence (DNA): TGTGCCAGCAGTAATCAGGCCCAGATTTATGGCTACACCTTC. The J gene is TRBJ1-2, the V gene TRBV2; D gene ambiguous. The germline V gene has CDR1 SNHLY and CDR2 FYNNEI. The CDR3 extends over 14 amino acids. The V end was cut by 5 bases, the J end by 5 bases, with 15 bases between.

V gene TRBV7-8 combines with J gene TRBJ1-1, with D maybe TRBD1 (5 bases). Per germline, CDR1 SGHVS and CDR2 FQNEAQ. The CDR3 runs 15 residues. V was cut by 4 bases and J by 5 bases, with 17 bases left in between. The CDR3, as DNA: TGTGCCAGCAGCTCGAGACGGGACTCGGGGACTGAAGCTTTCTTT. It specifies CASSSRRDSGTEAFF.

This clone occurred many times. The CDR3 DNA follows: TGTGCCAGCAGTACCTTAGACTACAACTCCTACAATGAGCAGTTCTTC. It codes for CASSTLDYNSYNEQFF. This rearrangement joins TRBV9 to TRBJ2-1; weak D call: TRBD2 (5 bases). V lost 5 bases and J lost 0, with 15 bases in between. Germline lookup yields CDR1 SGDLS and CDR2 YYNGEE. This CDR3 contains 16 residues.

This clone was recorded once. The V and J genes are TRBV5-4 and TRBJ2-1; 15 bases fit TRBD2. After removal of 3 bases from V and 7 bases from J, the junction contained 5 bases not matched to a gene. The CDR3 length is 16 residues. The V gene's germline CDR1 is SGHNT and CDR2 YYREEE (reference sequence). CDR3 sequence reads: CASSSGLAGGWNEQFF. The CDR3 nucleotides are TGTGCCAGCAGCTCGGGACTAGCGGGGGGCTGGAATGAGCAGTTCTTC.

The chain couples TRBV5-4 to TRBJ2-7; 11 bases fit TRBD2. J gave up 5 bases and V 1 base, and 2 bases lay outside the gene matches. The CDR3 consists of 14 residues. The germline V gene encodes CDR1 SGHNT and CDR2 YYREEE (reference sequence). The CDR3 reads CASSLTSGSHEQYF. The CDR3 coding sequence is TGTGCCAGCAGCTTGACTAGCGGGAGTCACGAGCAGTACTTC.

This chain links TRBV6-6 with TRBJ2-2; the match to TRBD2 covers 7 bases. Trimming took 6 bases from V and 13 from J; bases not matched to a gene: 5. Germline CDR1 and CDR2: MNHNY and SVGAGI (reference sequence). This CDR3 spans 11 amino acids. CDR3 amino acids: CASSPWEGLFF. CDR3 DNA: TGTGCCAGCAGCCCCTGGGAGGGGCTGTTTTTT.

This sequence joins TRBV28 and TRBJ2-7; 10 bases line up with TRBD1. The CDR3 consists of 14 residues. Trimming removed 7 bases from V and 7 bases from J; junction bases left unmatched: 10. Germline V CDR1 and CDR2: MDHEN, SYDVKM. In DNA form, the CDR3 reads TGTGCCAGCACCCCGAGACAGGGGGCGCGTGAGCAGTACTTC. Translated, it gives CASTPRQGAREQYF.

The V call is TRBV18, the J call TRBJ1-2, with 7 nucleotides matching TRBD1. V trimming: 6 bases; J trimming: 2 bases; junction bases outside the gene matches: 6. The CDR3 contains 14 residues. The germline gives CDR1 KGHSH, CDR2 LQKENI. As DNA, the CDR3 is TGTGCCAGCTCGGAGGGGACAGACAACTATGGCTACACCTTC. Translation: CASSEGTDNYGYTF.

The gene calls are TRBV6-6 and TRBJ2-5, with 7 nucleotides matching TRBD1. The trim removed 6 bases at V and 1 base at J, leaving 5 bases unmatched. Germline CDR1 reads MNHNY; CDR2 reads SVGAGI (reference sequence). CDR3 length: 14 amino acids. The CDR3 nucleotides read TGTGCCAGCAGGAGGGACAGACTCCAAGAGACCCAGTACTTC. The encoded protein is CASRRDRLQETQYF.

V is TRBV30 and J is TRBJ1-5; unclear D gene. V lost 0 bases to trimming and J lost 5 bases, with 8 bases between them. The CDR3 covers 13 residues. Germline loops: CDR1 GTSNPN, CDR2 SVGIG (reference sequence). CDR3 residues: CAWSVSGDQPQHF. The CDR3 DNA follows: TGTGCCTGGAGTGTTTCCGGAGATCAGCCCCAGCATTTT.

The chain is built from TRBV9 and TRBJ2-3; 16 bases are a match to TRBD2. The germline V gene encodes CDR1 SGDLS and CDR2 YYNGEE. The CDR3 is 15 residues long. V shed 4 bases, J shed 9 bases, and the junction held 5 bases outside the gene matches. DNA for the CDR3: TGTGCCAGCAGCCCAGGGACTAGCGGGGGGGACACGCAGTATTTT. Protein sequence: CASSPGTSGGDTQYF.

J is TRBJ1-1 and V is TRBV29-1; D is uncertain. The CDR3 spans 14 residues. Germline CDR1 and CDR2: SQVTM and ANQGSEA. Trimming removed 6 bases from V and 1 base from J, with 15 bases in between. The CDR3 bases are TGCAGCGTCGCACAGTCTTTTCCGAACACTGAAGCTTTCTTT. Residues: CSVAQSFPNTEAFF.

The V gene is TRBV6-1, the J gene TRBJ1-1; no definite D call. From germline, CDR1 is MNHNS and CDR2 SASEGT. Trimming removed 10 bases at V and 4 bases at J, with 10 bases between. This CDR3 region has 11 residues. The CDR3 sequence is CATLWATEAFF. CDR3 nucleotide sequence: TGTGCCACCCTATGGGCCACTGAAGCTTTCTTT.

This chain connects TRBV4-3 to TRBJ1-4; D call uncertain. The V gene's germline CDR1 is LGHNA and CDR2 YSLEER. CDR3 length equals 15 residues. With 0 bases removed from V and 8 bases from J, the gap between germline ends came to 13 bases. CDR3 DNA sequence: TGCGCCAGCAGCCAAGAGAACACCCGGGGAGAAAAACTGTTTTTT. Its translation is CASSQENTRGEKLFF.